A single sample gave rise to the 21 T cell receptor beta chains below, sequenced in a study of cytomegalovirus exposure and HLA in healthy donors. Both 60 Vbeta primers and 13 Jbeta primers went into the PCR. Some clones are missing from TCRdb's copy, which holds only in-frame ones; the method was immunoSEQ multiplex PCR. The sample gives 95,000 to 110,000 clones, around 69% of which show up once; 2% to 3% is in the top ten. Input material: PBMCs. Receptors were obtained from a man aged 18-30 years in good health and CMV-seronegative.

This clone was seen a few times. The CDR3 DNA reads as TGCGCCAGCAGCCAAGAAGGGACAGCCACAGATACGCAGTATTTT. Protein product: CASSQEGTATDTQYF. The chain carries TRBV4-3 and TRBJ2-3; 7 bases map to TRBD1. The V gene end was trimmed by 0 bases and the J gene end by 2 bases; junction bases not matched to a gene: 2. Germline CDR1 and CDR2: LGHNA and YSLEER. The CDR3 spans 15 residues.

The CDR3 DNA sequence: TGTGCCAGCAGCGTCCTTAGCGGGGGCGACTGGGCAGATACGCAGTATTTT. This codes for CASSVLSGGDWADTQYF. The chain recombines TRBV9 with TRBJ2-3, with TRBD2 identical over 9 bases. The CDR3 sequence is 17 residues long. Germline V CDR1 and CDR2: SGDLS, YYNGEE. Trimming cost V 2 bases and J 4 bases; bases outside gene matches: 11.

The rearrangement links TRBV28 to TRBJ1-2, with D perhaps TRBD1 (5 bases). The V gene lost 9 bases and the J gene lost 8 bases, with 19 bases spanning the gap. The CDR3 loop spans 13 amino acids. Germline values: CDR1 MDHEN, CDR2 SYDVKM. DNA of the CDR3: TGTGCCAGTGGGCCCGGCGGGACTTACGGCTACACCTTC. This encodes CASGPGGTYGYTF.

This chain links TRBV7-3 with TRBJ2-6; D call uncertain. With 4 bases removed from V and 3 bases from J, the gap between germline ends came to 10 bases. CDR1 SGHTA and CDR2 FQGTGA come from the germline V gene. The CDR3 has 15 residues. The CDR3 sequence: CASSSSRVGANVLTF. The CDR3 coding sequence is TGTGCCAGCAGCTCCAGTCGGGTTGGGGCCAACGTCCTGACTTTC. Drawing the rest from reference TRBV7-3 and TRBJ2-6, the complete variable domain is GAGVSQTPSNKVTEKGKYVELRCDPISGHTALYWYRQSLGQGPEFLIYFQGTGAADDSGLPNDRFFAVRPEGSVSTLKIQRTERGDSAVYLCASSSSRVGANVLTFGAGSRLTVL.

This rearrangement joins TRBV7-9 to TRBJ2-1; weak D call: TRBD2 (5 bases). The V gene lost 5 bases and the J gene lost 4 bases, with 9 bases spanning the gap. The germline V gene encodes CDR1 SEHNR and CDR2 FQNEAQ (reference sequence). CDR3 length: 13 residues. In nucleotides, the CDR3 is TGTGCCAGCAGCCCGGGGTTTTACAATGAGCAGTTCTTC. Its protein is CASSPGFYNEQFF.

There are a few counts of this clone. The chain combines TRBV28 with TRBJ2-7; 9 positions agree with TRBD1. The V gene end was trimmed by 5 bases and the J gene end by 9 bases; junction bases not matched to a gene: 14. Germline CDR1 reads MDHEN; CDR2 reads SYDVKM. This CDR3 has 15 amino acids. CDR3 nucleotides: TGTGCCAGCAGTCCTTCCTGGGGGACAGGGTATTCGCAGTACTTC. Protein: CASSPSWGTGYSQYF.

The chain has TRBV19 and TRBJ1-1; a weak D match, TRBD1 (6 bases). V shed 7 bases and J shed 2 bases, with 11 bases lying between them. Germline V gives CDR1 LNHDA, CDR2 SQIVND (reference sequence). CDR3 length equals 13 residues. CDR3 protein: CASKGGANTEAFF. DNA for the CDR3: TGTGCCAGTAAAGGGGGGGCTAACACTGAAGCTTTCTTT.

The rearrangement links TRBV6-1 to TRBJ2-2; TRBD2 matches 11 bases. Germline loops: CDR1 MNHNS, CDR2 SASEGT. V lost 6 bases to trimming and J lost 3 bases; unmatched junction nucleotides: 3. The CDR3 runs 15 residues. Here the CDR3 DNA reads TGTGCCAGCAGACTAGCGGGGGCCCACACCGGGGAGCTGTTTTTT. Protein: CASRLAGAHTGELFF.

This clone was detected only a few times. This CDR3 is CASSQARGSYEQYF. CDR3 bases: TGCGCCAGCAGCCAAGCCCGGGGATCCTACGAGCAGTACTTC. This chain links TRBV4-1 with TRBJ2-7, with D possibly matching TRBD2 (5 bases). Germline CDR1 is MGHRA and CDR2 is YSYEKL. V lost 1 base to trimming and J lost 1 base, with 8 bases between them. CDR3 length: 14 residues.

The V call is TRBV11-2, the J call TRBJ2-7; D is undetermined. Trimming took off 2 bases at V and 4 bases at J, with 6 bases between the two ends. CDR3 size: 12 residues. Looked up from germline, CDR1 is SGHAT and CDR2 is FQNNGV. DNA for the CDR3: TGTGCCAGCAGCTTAAGAGCTTACGAGCAGTACTTC. It yields the protein CASSLRAYEQYF. The full variable domain, rest sourced from reference TRBV11-2 and TRBJ2-7, is EAGVAQSPRYKIIEKRQSVAFWCNPISGHATLYWYQQILGQGPKLLIQFQNNGVVDDSQLPKDRFSAERLKGVDSTLKIQPAKLEDSAVYLCASSLRAYEQYFGPGTRLTVT.

The chain combines TRBV18 with TRBJ1-5, with a possible D match to TRBD1 (6 bases). The germline V gene encodes CDR1 KGHSH and CDR2 LQKENI. The CDR3 sequence is 15 residues long. Trimming stripped 5 bases from V and 1 base from J, with 12 bases between. The DNA of the CDR3 is TGTGCCAGCTCAACCACTACAGGGAGCAATCAGCCCCAGCATTTT. This encodes CASSTTTGSNQPQHF.

CDR3 protein: CASSDAPYGYTF. CDR3 DNA sequence: TGTGCCAGCAGCGATGCGCCTTATGGCTACACCTTC. The V gene is TRBV9, the J gene TRBJ1-2; D unresolved. The CDR3 spans 12 residues. Per germline, CDR1 SGDLS and CDR2 YYNGEE. Trimming left V 3 bases short and J 5 bases short, with 8 bases between.

This clone was observed a handful of times. This sequence joins TRBV10-3 and TRBJ2-7, with 10 bases that match TRBD2. CDR1 is ENHRY and CDR2 is SYGVKD in the germline V gene. The CDR3 has 14 residues. The V and J ends lost 6 bases and 5 bases, in that order; junction bases with no gene match: 7. CDR3: CAIRNSGGRDEQYF. The CDR3 DNA sequence: TGTGCCATCAGGAATAGCGGGGGGCGTGACGAGCAGTACTTC.

The chain couples TRBV6-6 to TRBJ2-5; 10 bases are shared with TRBD1. J gave up 2 bases and V 8 bases, and 8 bases lay outside the gene matches. The CDR3 loop spans 15 amino acids. The germline gives CDR1 MNHNY, CDR2 SVGAGI (reference sequence). The CDR3 DNA is TGTGCCAGCGTCTGGCAGGGACAGGGGCAAGAGACCCAGTACTTC. Translated: CASVWQGQGQETQYF.

The V gene is TRBV20-1, the J gene TRBJ1-1; D not certain. CDR1 is DFQATT and CDR2 is SNEGSKA in the germline V gene (reference sequence). This CDR3 comprises 11 residues. Written as DNA, the CDR3 is TGCAGCCGGGTGTTCAACACTGAAGCTTTCTTT. Residues: CSRVFNTEAFF.

The rearrangement joins TRBV29-1 to TRBJ1-3; D not resolved. The CDR3 is 12 amino acids. V was trimmed by 7 bases and J by 4 bases, leaving 11 bases between them. Per the germline V gene, CDR1 is SQVTM and CDR2 is ANQGSEA. The CDR3 is CSATEIGNTIYF. The DNA of the CDR3 is TGCAGCGCTACCGAGATCGGAAACACCATATATTTT.

The chain combines TRBV5-8 with TRBJ2-2, with D maybe TRBD2 (5 bases). With 3 bases removed from V and 2 bases from J, the gap between germline ends came to 11 bases. Germline V gene sequence: CDR1 SGHTS, CDR2 YDEGEE. The CDR3 has 15 residues. CDR3 bases: TGTGCCAGCAGCTCCGGGGTCCTCAACACCGGGGAGCTGTTTTTT. This translates into CASSSGVLNTGELFF.

The V and J genes are TRBV5-1 and TRBJ1-3, with 9 bases that match TRBD1. After removal of 4 bases from V and 0 bases from J, the junction contained 8 bases not matched to a gene. The CDR3 is 17 residues long. Germline-derived CDR1 and CDR2 are SGHRS and YFSETQ. CDR3 in amino acids: CASSKGQGWISGNTIYF. CDR3 nucleotide sequence: TGCGCCAGCAGCAAGGGACAGGGTTGGATCTCTGGAAACACCATATATTTT.

V and J are TRBV14 and TRBJ2-7; a weak D match, TRBD2 (7 bases). Germline CDR1 is SGHDN and CDR2 is FVKESK. This CDR3 region has 16 residues. V was pared by 4 bases and J by 2 bases, with 18 bases between. The CDR3 loop is CASSPRNREGAYEQYF. CDR3 nucleotide sequence: TGTGCCAGCAGCCCAAGAAACAGGGAGGGCGCCTACGAGCAGTACTTC.

V gene TRBV7-2 combines with J gene TRBJ2-7, with D hard to call. CDR3 size: 16 residues. The germline V gene has CDR1 SGHTA and CDR2 FQGNSA. Trimming stripped 0 bases from V and 6 bases from J, with 18 bases between. Here the CDR3 DNA reads TGTGCCAGCAGCTTAGCGCCGAGCTCCCACGCTGGCGAGCAGTACTTC. Translation: CASSLAPSSHAGEQYF.

The V and J genes are TRBV9 and TRBJ2-7, with a weak D call TRBD1 (5 bases). The CDR3 loop spans 14 amino acids. The germline V gene encodes CDR1 SGDLS and CDR2 YYNGEE. V was trimmed by 5 bases and J by 3 bases, leaving 15 bases between them. CDR3 nucleotide sequence: TGTGCCAGCAGTCGGTGGGGCAGCAGCTACGAGCAGTACTTC. It specifies CASSRWGSSYEQYF.